These 13 T cell receptor beta chains originate from one sample sequenced in a study of blood T cell repertoires in COVID-19. TCRdb's copy holds only in-frame clones and misses some; the assay was immunoSEQ multiplex PCR. The profile shows fewer than 95,000 clones, around 88% of them singletons. Sample: peripheral blood. The receptor source for this set is a woman aged 80 or older with acute or convalescent COVID-19.

This clone was detected only a few times. The V call is TRBV5-6, the J call TRBJ2-3, with unresolved D. The CDR3 is made up of 17 amino acids. CDR1 is SGHDT and CDR2 is YYEEEE in the germline V gene. Trimming took 4 bases from V and 0 from J, leaving 18 bases between them. CDR3 DNA sequence: TGTGCCAGCAGCCGTCTGGCGGTCAGACTGAGCACAGATACGCAGTATTTT. Its protein product is CASSRLAVRLSTDTQYF.

The CDR3 reads CASSLNFGGRDTEAFF. CDR3 DNA sequence: TGTGCCAGCAGTTTAAATTTCGGGGGGCGAGACACTGAAGCTTTCTTT. The chain has TRBV28 and TRBJ1-1; tentative D call: TRBD1 (6 bases). In germline, CDR1 is MDHEN, CDR2 SYDVKM. With 2 bases removed from V and 3 bases from J, the gap between germline ends came to 16 bases. The CDR3 runs to 16 residues.

This chain connects TRBV7-2 to TRBJ1-2; 9 nucleotides agree with TRBD1. The CDR3 consists of 13 residues. V trimming: 5 bases; J trimming: 5 bases; junction bases outside the gene matches: 3. Germline V CDR1 and CDR2: SGHTA, FQGNSA. The CDR3 sequence: CASSHDRGYGYTF. The DNA for the CDR3 is TGTGCCAGCAGCCACGACAGGGGGTATGGCTACACCTTC.

The chain couples TRBV6-5 to TRBJ2-3; 9 positions match TRBD1. V gave up 4 bases and J gave up 8 bases; unmatched junction bases: 10. This CDR3 is built from 15 residues. Germline-derived CDR1 and CDR2 are MNHEY and SVGAGI. The CDR3 DNA sequence: TGTGCCAGCAGTTTTGACAGGGGGGTAGCAGGTACGCAGTATTTT. This codes for CASSFDRGVAGTQYF.

The chain couples TRBV6-5 to TRBJ2-4, with TRBD1 matching 8 bases. The CDR3 covers 15 residues. Germline V gene data show CDR1 as MNHEY and CDR2 as SVGAGI. V trimming: 6 bases; J trimming: 11 bases; junction bases outside the gene matches: 15. The DNA of the CDR3 is TGTGCCAGCAGCCCGGGACAGGTCAAACGAGATGTTCAGTACTTC. It codes for CASSPGQVKRDVQYF.

This chain uses TRBV7-8 with TRBJ1-2, with D possibly being TRBD1 (6 bases). The CDR3 extends over 15 amino acids. V was pared by 0 bases and J by 0 bases, with 8 bases between. From germline, CDR1 is SGHVS and CDR2 FQNEAQ. Written as DNA, the CDR3 is TGTGCCAGCAGCTTAGCGCACAGGGCTAACTATGGCTACACCTTC. Amino acids: CASSLAHRANYGYTF.

The chain combines TRBV21-1 with TRBJ1-2; the table's TRBD1 call for D was not verified on the DNA. TRBV21-1 is an annotated pseudogene. This CDR3 contains 15 residues. The CDR3 nucleotides read TGTGCCAGCAGCAGAGACCGGACAGGGGACTATGGCTACACCTTC. Protein sequence: CASSRDRTGDYGYTF.

The chain couples TRBV18 to TRBJ1-2; D gene ambiguous. Trimming removed 2 bases at V and 8 bases at J, with 15 bases between. CDR1 and CDR2 (germline): KGHSH, LQKENI. The CDR3 has 14 residues. This chain's CDR3 is CASSPGRPTKGYTF. CDR3 nucleotide sequence: TGTGCCAGCTCACCAGGAAGACCAACTAAGGGCTACACCTTC. Supplemented by reference TRBV18 and TRBJ1-2, the full variable domain reads NAGVMQNPRHLVRRRGQEARLRCSPMKGHSHVYWYRQLPEEGLKFMVYLQKENIIDESGMPKERFSAEFPKEGPSILRIQQVVRGDSAAYFCASSPGRPTKGYTFGSGTRLTVV.

This clone was seen just once. This chain joins TRBV19 and TRBJ2-1, with 10 bases matching TRBD2. From germline, CDR1 is LNHDA and CDR2 SQIVND (reference sequence). CDR3 length: 15 residues. V was clipped by 0 bases and J by 10 bases; unmatched bases: 6. CDR3 DNA sequence: TGTGCCAGTAGTATAGAGGCTAGCGGGAGAAAGGAGCAGTTCTTC. Its protein is CASSIEASGRKEQFF.

V and J are TRBV7-2 and TRBJ1-5, with a weak D call TRBD1 (6 bases). Germline values: CDR1 SGHTA, CDR2 FQGNSA. Deletions cut 4 bases from V and 5 bases from J, with 9 bases between. CDR3 size: 13 residues. The CDR3 region is CASSSNRDQPQHF. The DNA for the CDR3 is TGTGCCAGCAGCTCAAACAGGGATCAGCCCCAGCATTTT.

V and J are TRBV7-6 and TRBJ1-3; 7 bases map to TRBD1. The germline CDR1 and CDR2 sequences are SGHVS and FNYEAQ. The trim removed 4 bases at V and 0 bases at J, leaving 3 bases unmatched. CDR3 length equals 15 residues. CDR3 in amino acids: CASSSRTGSGNTIYF. CDR3 bases: TGTGCCAGCAGCTCCCGGACAGGCTCTGGAAACACCATATATTTT.

The V gene is TRBV5-1, the J gene TRBJ1-1, with D perhaps matching TRBD1 (5 bases). Germline V gives CDR1 SGHRS, CDR2 YFSETQ. V lost 0 bases and J 1 base, leaving 7 bases between the germline ends. The CDR3 has 14 amino acids. CDR3 sequence: CASSLAQGNTEAFF. As DNA, the CDR3 is TGCGCCAGCAGCTTGGCTCAGGGGAACACTGAAGCTTTCTTT.

This chain links TRBV5-6 with TRBJ2-7; D call uncertain. Germline V gene data show CDR1 as SGHDT and CDR2 as YYEEEE. V was trimmed by 3 bases and J by 2 bases, leaving 9 bases between them. The CDR3 is 13 residues long. CDR3 region: CASSSRRAYEQYF. The CDR3 nucleotides are TGTGCCAGCAGCTCCAGACGGGCCTACGAGCAGTACTTC.